These T cell receptor beta chains were read from a single sample in a study of shared clonotypes between healthy human individuals. Only in-frame clones appear in the TCRdb table, and some are missing; sequencing was by immunoSEQ multiplex PCR. The sample has over 850,000 clones; around 78% are singletons. Sequenced input: memory CD4+ T cells from PBMCs. Receptors were obtained from a young man in good health. Some clones in this sample may be carry-over from other donors' samples. The CDR3 runs from the conserved cysteine through the conserved F or W. D genes are given only for firm matches. The size of a clone is reported for some rows only, either as once, few or many, or as a class for expanded clones.

>.|14|TRBD2|TRBV7-2|TRBJ2-5
TGTGCCAGCAGCCCGGGACTAGGGTCAGAGACCCAGTACTTC
CASSPGLGSETQYF
>.|12|.|TRBV5-8|TRBJ2-3
TGTGCCAGCACCAAAGGGGGGGATACGCAGTATTTT
CASTKGGDTQYF
>.|16|.|TRBV19|TRBJ2-2
TGTGCCAGTAGTATCAGCCATAGTTTAAACACCGGGGAGCTGTTTTTT
CASSISHSLNTGELFF
>.|16|TRBD2|TRBV11-3|TRBJ2-1
TGTGCCAGCAGCTTTAGACTAGCGGGAGGGCTCGATGAGCAGTTCTTC
CASSFRLAGGLDEQFF
>.|15|.|TRBV11-2|TRBJ2-1
TGTGCCAGCAGCTTTGCTGTAGGTGCGAGCAATGAGCAGTTCTTC
CASSFAVGASNEQFF
>.|16|TRBD2|TRBV18|TRBJ2-1
TGTGCCAGCTCACCGCGTCGACTAGCGGGAGTAGATGAGCAGTTCTTC
CASSPRRLAGVDEQFF
>.|13|.|TRBV5-6|TRBJ1-1
TGTGCCAGCAGCCTCCGGGGTCACACTGAAGCTTTCTTT
CASSLRGHTEAFF
>.|12|.|TRBV6-6|TRBJ1-2
TGTGCCAGCAGTGCCGACAGATATGGCTACACCTTC
CASSADRYGYTF
>once|14|.|TRBV6-6|TRBJ2-1
TGTGCCAGCAGTTCCGACACCCCACAAGGATCGCAGTTCTTC
CASSSDTPQGSQFF
>.|14|TRBD1|TRBV30|TRBJ2-1
TGTGCCTGGAGTGTAAAAACCGGACAGGGTGCGAAGTTCTTC
CAWSVKTGQGAKFF
>.|14|.|TRBV6-5|TRBJ1-3
TGTGCCAGCAGTTCCAGGGTCTCTGGAAACACCATATATTTT
CASSSRVSGNTIYF